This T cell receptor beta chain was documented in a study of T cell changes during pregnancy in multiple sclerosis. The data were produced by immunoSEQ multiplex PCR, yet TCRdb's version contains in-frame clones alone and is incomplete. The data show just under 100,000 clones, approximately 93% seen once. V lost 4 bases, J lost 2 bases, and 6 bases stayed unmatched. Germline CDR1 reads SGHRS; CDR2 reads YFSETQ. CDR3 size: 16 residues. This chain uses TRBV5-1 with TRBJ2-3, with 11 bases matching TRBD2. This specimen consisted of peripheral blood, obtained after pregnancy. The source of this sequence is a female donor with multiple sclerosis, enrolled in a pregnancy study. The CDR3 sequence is CASSAGTSGITDTQYF. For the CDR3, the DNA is TGCGCCAGCAGCGCCGGGACTAGCGGAATCACAGATACGCAGTATTTT.